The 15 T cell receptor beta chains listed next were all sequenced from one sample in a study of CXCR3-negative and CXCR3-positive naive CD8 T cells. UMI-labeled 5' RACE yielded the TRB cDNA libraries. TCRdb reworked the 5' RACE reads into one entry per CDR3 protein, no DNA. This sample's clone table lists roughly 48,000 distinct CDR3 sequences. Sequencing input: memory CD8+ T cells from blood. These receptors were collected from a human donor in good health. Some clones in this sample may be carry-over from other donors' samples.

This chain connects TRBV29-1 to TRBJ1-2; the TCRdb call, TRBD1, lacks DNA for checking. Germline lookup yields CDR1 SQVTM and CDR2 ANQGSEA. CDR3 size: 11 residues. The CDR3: CLDKGPQGYTF. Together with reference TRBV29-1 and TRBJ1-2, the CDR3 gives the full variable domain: SAVISQKPSRDICQRGTSLTIQCQVDSQVTMMFWYRQQPGQSLTLIATANQGSEATYESGFVIDKFPISRPNLTFSTLTVSNMSPEDSSIYLCLDKGPQGYTFGSGTRLTVV.

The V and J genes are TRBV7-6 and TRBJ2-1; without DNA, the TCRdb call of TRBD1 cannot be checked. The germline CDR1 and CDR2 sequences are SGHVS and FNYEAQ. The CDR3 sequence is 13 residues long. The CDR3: CASSADSYNEQFF.

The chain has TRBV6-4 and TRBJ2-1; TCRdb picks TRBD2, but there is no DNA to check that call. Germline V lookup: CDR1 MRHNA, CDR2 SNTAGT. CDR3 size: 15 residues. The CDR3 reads CASSPRGGDYNEQFF.

This CDR3 is CATSPDRAHQPQHF. V and J are TRBV15 and TRBJ1-5; there is no DNA to check the TCRdb D call of TRBD1. The CDR3 covers 14 residues. Germline V CDR1 and CDR2: LNHNV, YYDKDF (reference sequence).

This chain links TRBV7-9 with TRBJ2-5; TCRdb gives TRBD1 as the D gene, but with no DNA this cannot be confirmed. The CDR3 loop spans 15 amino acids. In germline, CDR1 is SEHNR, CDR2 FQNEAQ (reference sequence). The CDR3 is CASSHSTGGQETQYF. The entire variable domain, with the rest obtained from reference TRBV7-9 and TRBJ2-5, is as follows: DTGVSQNPRHKITKRGQNVTFRCDPISEHNRLYWYRQTLGQGPEFLTYFQNEAQLEKSRLLSDRFSAERPKGSFSTLEIQRTEQGDSAMYLCASSHSTGGQETQYFGPGTRLLVL.

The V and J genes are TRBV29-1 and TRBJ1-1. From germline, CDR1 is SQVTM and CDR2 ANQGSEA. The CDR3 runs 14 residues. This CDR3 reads CSVFVTEPNTEAFF.

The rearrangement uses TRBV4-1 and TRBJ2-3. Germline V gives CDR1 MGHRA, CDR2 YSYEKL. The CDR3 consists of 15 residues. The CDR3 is CASSQVNRRTDTQYF.

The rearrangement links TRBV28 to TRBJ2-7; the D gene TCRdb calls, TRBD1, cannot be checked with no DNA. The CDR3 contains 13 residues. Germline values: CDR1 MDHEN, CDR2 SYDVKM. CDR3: CATRDDKTYEQYF.

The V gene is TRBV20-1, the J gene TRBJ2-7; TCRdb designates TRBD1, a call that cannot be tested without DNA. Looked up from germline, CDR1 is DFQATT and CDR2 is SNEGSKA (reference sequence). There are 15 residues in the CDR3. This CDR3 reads CSARHPGTEAYEQYF.

This chain's CDR3 is CASRPNWSNQPQHF. The chain links TRBV6-2 or TRBV6-3 to TRBJ1-5. The germline gives CDR1 MNHEY, CDR2 SVGEGT. The CDR3 totals 14 residues.

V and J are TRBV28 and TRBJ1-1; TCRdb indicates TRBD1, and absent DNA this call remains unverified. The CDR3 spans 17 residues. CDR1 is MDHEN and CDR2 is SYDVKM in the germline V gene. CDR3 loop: CASVSRGQAGYNTEAFF.

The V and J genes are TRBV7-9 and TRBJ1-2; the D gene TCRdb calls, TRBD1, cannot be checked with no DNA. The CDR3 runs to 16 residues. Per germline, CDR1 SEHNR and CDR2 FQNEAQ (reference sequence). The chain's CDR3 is CASSLEETGNYYGYTF.

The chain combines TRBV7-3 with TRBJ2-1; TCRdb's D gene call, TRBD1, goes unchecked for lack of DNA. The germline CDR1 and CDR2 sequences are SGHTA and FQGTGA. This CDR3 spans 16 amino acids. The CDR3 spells CASSLMGGLEFNEQFF.

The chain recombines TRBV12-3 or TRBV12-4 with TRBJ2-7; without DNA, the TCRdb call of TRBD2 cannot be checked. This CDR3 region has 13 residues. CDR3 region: CASSPSGHYEQYF.

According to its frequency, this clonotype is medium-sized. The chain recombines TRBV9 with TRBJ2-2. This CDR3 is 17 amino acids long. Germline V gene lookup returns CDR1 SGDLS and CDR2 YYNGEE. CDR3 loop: CASSVEIRQQNTGELFF.